These T cell receptor beta chains were read from a single sample in a study of T cell changes during pregnancy in multiple sclerosis. The table came from immunoSEQ multiplex PCR; TCRdb's copy has only in-frame clones and leaves some out. The data contain 57,000 or so clones, approximately 91% of them singletons. The specimen was peripheral blood, collected in the second trimester of pregnancy. These receptors were taken from a female donor with multiple sclerosis, enrolled in a pregnancy study. The CDR3 runs from the conserved cysteine through the conserved F or W. The order of the fields is clone size, V gene, D gene, J gene, CDR3 DNA, CDR3 protein. D genes are given only for firm matches. Where a row states a size, it is once, few, many or the class of an expanded clone; other rows omit it.

>.|TRBV20-1|.|TRBJ1-1
TGCAGTGCGAGCCGGGATGCTTTCTTT
CSASRDAFF
>.|TRBV29-1|TRBD1|TRBJ2-7
TGCAGCGTTGTGGGGATGGGACAGGGAGTCTACGAGCAGTACTTC
CSVVGMGQGVYEQYF
>.|TRBV11-2|.|TRBJ1-4
TGTGCCAGCGCGGCGGGAGGGCATGAAAAACTGTTTTTT
CASAAGGHEKLFF
>once|TRBV4-2|TRBD2|TRBJ2-1
TGTGCCAGCAGCCAAGTGACTAGCGGGGCTTCCTACAATGAGCAGTTCTTC
CASSQVTSGASYNEQFF
>.|TRBV28|TRBD1|TRBJ2-7
TGTGCCAGCAGTTTCCTGGGACAGGGGGCCTACGAGCAGTACTTC
CASSFLGQGAYEQYF
>once|TRBV2|.|TRBJ1-5
TGTGCCAGCAGTGAGGGGGGGGTCGGTCAGCCCCAGCATTTT
CASSEGGVGQPQHF
>.|TRBV4-1|TRBD2|TRBJ2-5
TGCGCCAGCAGCCAAGGACCGCTAGCGGGTCAGTACTTC
CASSQGPLAGQYF
>.|TRBV6-5|TRBD2|TRBJ2-7
TGTGCCAGCAGTTACCAGCGGGGGTTCACCTACGAGCAGTACTTC
CASSYQRGFTYEQYF
>few|TRBV7-9|TRBD1|TRBJ1-2
TGTGCCAGCACCCAGGGGGCAAGCCCAGGGTTAAACTATGGCTACACCTTC
CASTQGASPGLNYGYTF
>once|TRBV10-3|.|TRBJ1-2
TGTGCCATCAGTGAAGACGGGCTGGAAGGACGGACTCCTGTTGGCTACACCTTC
CAISEDGLEGRTPVGYTF
>.|TRBV5-6|.|TRBJ2-2
TGTGCCAGCAGCTTTCAGGGGCGAGAAACCGGGGAGCTGTTTTTT
CASSFQGRETGELFF
>.|TRBV5-1|TRBD1|TRBJ2-1
TGCGCCAGCAGCGCCCGATCAGGGGGCATCTACAATGAGCAGTTCTTC
CASSARSGGIYNEQFF
>.|TRBV6-5|TRBD1|TRBJ2-7
TGTGCCAGCAGTTTAGAGGGACAGGGGAGAGTGCAGTACTTC
CASSLEGQGRVQYF
>.|TRBV9|TRBD1|TRBJ2-1
TGTGCCAGCAGCGTAGAGGGGACAGGGGGAATCGGGGGGTACAATGAGCAGTTCTTC
CASSVEGTGGIGGYNEQFF
>.|TRBV28|.|TRBJ1-6
TGTGCCAGCAGTTTAGAAGGGGTGATGGGTTCACCCCTCCACTTT
CASSLEGVMGSPLHF
>.|TRBV5-4|.|TRBJ1-2
TGTGCCAGCAGCTTGGAGGAGGGCAGCGCGGGCTACACCTTC
CASSLEEGSAGYTF
>.|TRBV30|TRBD1|TRBJ1-6
TGTGCCTGGAGTGATGGAAGGGGGCTGGGGTCACCCCTCCACTTT
CAWSDGRGLGSPLHF
>.|TRBV27|.|TRBJ1-5
TGTGCCAGCAGTCTATGGGCCCGGTGGGGCCAGAATCAGCCCCAGCATTTT
CASSLWARWGQNQPQHF
>once|TRBV5-4|.|TRBJ1-1
TGTGCCAGCAGCTTGGACAGGGTTTCTGAAGCTTTCTTT
CASSLDRVSEAFF
>.|TRBV19|.|TRBJ2-7
TGTGCCAGTAGTATGCGGGACTCACCTCCCTACGAGCAGTACTTC
CASSMRDSPPYEQYF
>.|TRBV28|.|TRBJ1-1
TGTGCCAGCAGTCGACAGGTAAACACTGAAGCTTTCTTT
CASSRQVNTEAFF
>.|TRBV5-4|.|TRBJ2-1
TGTGCCAGCAGCTCAGGGGGACTCAGAGTGAATGAGCAGTTCTTC
CASSSGGLRVNEQFF
>.|TRBV2|.|TRBJ1-3
TGTGCCAGCAGTGTGCATCCTACAGGGCACTCTGGAAACACCATATATTTT
CASSVHPTGHSGNTIYF
>.|TRBV10-3|TRBD1|TRBJ2-7
TGTGCCACTTCCCGGGACAGGGGTTCCTACGGCGAGCAGTACTTC
CATSRDRGSYGEQYF
>.|TRBV6-6|.|TRBJ2-7
TGTGCCAGCAGTGATCAGGTCCTCTACGAGCAGTACTTC
CASSDQVLYEQYF
>.|TRBV7-2|TRBD2|TRBJ2-1
TGTGCCAGCAGCTTACTAGCGGGGGCCTCAAATGAGCAGTTCTTC
CASSLLAGASNEQFF
>.|TRBV7-2|.|TRBJ2-3
TGTGCCAGCAGCATCCAACAGGGAACAGATACGCAGTATTTT
CASSIQQGTDTQYF
>.|TRBV19|TRBD1|TRBJ1-4
TGTGCCAGTACCTTAGGACAGGGGGCGACTAATGAAAAACTGTTTTTT
CASTLGQGATNEKLFF
>few|TRBV4-1|.|TRBJ1-1
TGCGCCAGCAGTCAGGGAAAGGGGGACACTGAAGCTTTCTTT
CASSQGKGDTEAFF
>once|TRBV10-3|.|TRBJ1-6
TGTGCCATCAGTGAGGACCCCCCGGGATCCTATAATTCACCCCTCCACTTT
CAISEDPPGSYNSPLHF
>.|TRBV19|.|TRBJ2-7
TGTGCCAGTAGTCCCAGTCCTTACGAGCAGTACTTC
CASSPSPYEQYF
>once|TRBV4-2|TRBD1|TRBJ1-4
TGTGCCAGCAGCCTTGATACGGGACAGGATAATGAAAAACTGTTTTTT
CASSLDTGQDNEKLFF
>.|TRBV7-8|TRBD1|TRBJ1-2
TGTGCCAGCAGCCCCGGGACAGGGGAATATGGCTACACCTTC
CASSPGTGEYGYTF
>.|TRBV9|TRBD1|TRBJ1-2
TGTGCCAGCAGCTTGTCACCCGACAGGGGGGGCTATGGCTACACCTTC
CASSLSPDRGGYGYTF
>.|TRBV6-1|.|TRBJ1-2
TGTGCCAGCAGTTGGGGAGGGTGGGAGGTCTATGGCTACACCTTC
CASSWGGWEVYGYTF
>.|TRBV7-9|.|TRBJ2-7
TGTGCCAGCAGCTTCGTCGGACTCGAGCAGTACTTC
CASSFVGLEQYF
>.|TRBV9|.|TRBJ2-3
TGTGCCAGCAGCGTAGTGCTAGCGTCAGATACGCAGTATTTT
CASSVVLASDTQYF
>.|TRBV9|TRBD2|TRBJ2-3
TGTGCCAGCAGCGTGGATGCTAGCGGGGCCCCGCGGGTAATATTCACAGATACGCAGTATTTT
CASSVDASGAPRVIFTDTQYF
>once|TRBV5-1|.|TRBJ2-7
TGCGCCAGCAGCCCACTGAGCGGGTCCTACGAGCAGTACTTC
CASSPLSGSYEQYF
>.|TRBV10-3|.|TRBJ1-1
TGTGCCATCAGGGACACCGAAGGTGAAGCTTTCTTT
CAIRDTEGEAFF
>.|TRBV7-2|.|TRBJ2-2
TGTGCCAGCAGCTTAGGCGGGACGGCGAACACCGGGGAGCTGTTTTTT
CASSLGGTANTGELFF
>.|TRBV2|TRBD1|TRBJ2-1
TGTGCCAGCGGCCGGGACAGGGCGACTGAGCAGTTCTTC
CASGRDRATEQFF
>.|TRBV5-1|.|TRBJ1-1
TGCGCCAGCAGCTTGTGGGGGGTGAACACTGAAGCTTTCTTT
CASSLWGVNTEAFF
>once|TRBV19|.|TRBJ1-3
TGTGCCAGCCAGGGGAGTGAAAACACCATATATTTT
CASQGSENTIYF
>.|TRBV27|.|TRBJ1-1
TGTGCCAGCAGTTTATCCGGGGGAGGCACTGAAGCTTTCTTT
CASSLSGGGTEAFF
>.|TRBV12-5|.|TRBJ2-1
TGTGCTAGTGGTTCGCCCCGGGACACCCGCCAGTTCTTC
CASGSPRDTRQFF
>.|TRBV7-3|.|TRBJ2-3
TGTGCCAGCAGCCCGGGACTCCCCACAGATACGCAGTATTTT
CASSPGLPTDTQYF
>.|TRBV29-1|.|TRBJ1-5
TGCAGCGTTCAGGGAATGGGCAATCAGCCCCAGCATTTT
CSVQGMGNQPQHF
>.|TRBV5-1|.|TRBJ1-1
TGCGCCAGCAGTCCGGACACCATGAACACTGAAGCTTTCTTT
CASSPDTMNTEAFF